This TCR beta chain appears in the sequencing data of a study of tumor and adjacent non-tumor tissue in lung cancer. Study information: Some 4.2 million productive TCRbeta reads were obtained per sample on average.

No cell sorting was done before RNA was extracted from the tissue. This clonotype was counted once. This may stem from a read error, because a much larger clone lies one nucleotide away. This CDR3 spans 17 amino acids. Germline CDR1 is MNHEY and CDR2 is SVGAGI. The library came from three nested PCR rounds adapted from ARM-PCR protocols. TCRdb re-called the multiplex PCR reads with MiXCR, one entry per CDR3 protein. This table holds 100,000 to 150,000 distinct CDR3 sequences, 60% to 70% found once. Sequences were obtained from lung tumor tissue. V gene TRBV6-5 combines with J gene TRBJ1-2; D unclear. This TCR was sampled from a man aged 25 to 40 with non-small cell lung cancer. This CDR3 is CASSYSPESIQDYDYTF. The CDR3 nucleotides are TGTGCCAGCAGTTACTCGCCCGAGTCTATTCAGGACTATGACTACACCTTC.